The present T cell receptor (beta chain) was sequenced within a study of blood T cell repertoires in COVID-19. Study-wide context: Sources were T cells, B-cell-depleted T cells, or PBMCs; the material itself was cDNA or gDNA.

Sequenced by immunoSEQ multiplex PCR; TCRdb stores in-frame clones only, minus some. The sample consists of 200,000 or so clones, about 86% of them appearing once. Germline V gene data show CDR1 as SGHAT and CDR2 as FQDESV (reference sequence). The CDR3 covers 15 residues. The V gene lost 1 base and the J gene lost 4 bases, with 10 bases spanning the gap. Those enrolled, adults aged roughly 18 to 89 years, came from about two dozen US areas. Grouping used clinical history reported by participants in a survey and questionnaire. The specimen was PBMCs or T cells enriched from blood (not recorded which). The TCR originated in a woman aged 35 to 49 with acute COVID-19. The J gene is TRBJ2-2, the V gene TRBV11-1; possible D gene TRBD1, 7 bases. CDR3 bases: TGTGCCAGCAGCTTAGTGCAGGGGGGCACCGGGGAGCTGTTTTTT. It is translated as CASSLVQGGTGELFF.